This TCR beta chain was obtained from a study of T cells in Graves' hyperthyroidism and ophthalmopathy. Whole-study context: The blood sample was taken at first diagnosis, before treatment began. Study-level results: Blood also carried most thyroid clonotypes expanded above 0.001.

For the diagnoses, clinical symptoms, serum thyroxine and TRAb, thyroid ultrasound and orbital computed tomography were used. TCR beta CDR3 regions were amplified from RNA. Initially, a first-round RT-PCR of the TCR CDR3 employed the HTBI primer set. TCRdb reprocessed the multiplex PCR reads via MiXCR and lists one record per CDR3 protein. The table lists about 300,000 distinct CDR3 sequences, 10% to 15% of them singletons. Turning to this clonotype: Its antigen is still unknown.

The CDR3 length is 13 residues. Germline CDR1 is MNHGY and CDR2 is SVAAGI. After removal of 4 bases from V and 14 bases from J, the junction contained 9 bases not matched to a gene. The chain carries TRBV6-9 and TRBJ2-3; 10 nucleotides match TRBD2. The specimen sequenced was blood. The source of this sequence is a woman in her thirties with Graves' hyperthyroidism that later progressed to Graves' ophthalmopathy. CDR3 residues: CASSFLSGRSRYF. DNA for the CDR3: TGTGCCAGCAGTTTTCTTAGCGGGAGGAGTCGGTATTTT.